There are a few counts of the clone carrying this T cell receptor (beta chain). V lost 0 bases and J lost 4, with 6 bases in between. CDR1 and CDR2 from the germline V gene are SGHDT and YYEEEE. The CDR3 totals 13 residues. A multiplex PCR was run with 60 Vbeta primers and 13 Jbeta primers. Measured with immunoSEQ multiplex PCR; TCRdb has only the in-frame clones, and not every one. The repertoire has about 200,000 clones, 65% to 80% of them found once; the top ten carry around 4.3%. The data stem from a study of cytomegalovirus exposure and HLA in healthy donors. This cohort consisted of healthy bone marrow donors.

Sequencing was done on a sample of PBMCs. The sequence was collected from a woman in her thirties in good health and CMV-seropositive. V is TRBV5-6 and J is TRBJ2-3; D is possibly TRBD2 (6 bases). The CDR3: CASSLGEADTQYF. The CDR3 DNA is TGTGCCAGCAGCTTGGGGGAGGCAGATACGCAGTATTTT.